The clone carrying this TCR beta chain was seen more than once but under ten times. PCR employed 60 Vbeta and 13 Jbeta primers. The assay was immunoSEQ multiplex PCR, and TCRdb's table has in-frame clones only and misses some. The sample lists approximately 150,000 clones, about two thirds occurring once. The sample comes from a study of cytomegalovirus exposure and HLA in healthy donors. There are 14 residues in the CDR3. The germline V gene has CDR1 SGHVS and CDR2 FQNEAQ. Between the trimmed V and J ends, which lost 5 bases and 5 bases, there was a span of 15 bases. The clonotype was recovered from a man under 40 in good health and CMV-seropositive. The gene calls are TRBV7-8 and TRBJ1-1; maybe TRBD1 (5 bases). Sample: PBMCs. CDR3 in DNA: TGTGCCAGCAGCGTTACCTCCGGGGGAACTGAAGCTTTCTTT. Translation gives CASSVTSGGTEAFF. The full variable domain, rest sourced from reference TRBV7-8 and TRBJ1-1, is GAGVSQSPRYKVAKRGQDVALRCDPISGHVSLFWYQQALGQGPEFLTYFQNEAQLDKSGLPSDRFFAERPEGSVSTLKIQRTQQEDSAVYLCASSVTSGGTEAFFGQGTRLTVV.